A single sample is the source of the 6 T cell receptor beta chains below, sequenced in a study of cytomegalovirus exposure and HLA in healthy donors. A multiplex PCR was run with 60 Vbeta primers and 13 Jbeta primers. Generated by immunoSEQ multiplex PCR, the TCRdb table keeps only in-frame clones and is missing some. Of 150,000 or so clones detected, 75% appear once; the ten largest clones hold about 3.1%. The sequenced sample consisted of PBMCs. These receptors originate from a man aged 40-49 years in good health and CMV-seronegative.

The chain links TRBV7-8 to TRBJ2-5; 8 bases map to TRBD1. Matching the DNA end better, TRBJ2-7 makes the J call doubtful. The V gene's germline CDR1 is SGHVS and CDR2 FQNEAQ. The CDR3 is made up of 14 amino acids. The CDR3 DNA sequence: TGTGCCAGCAGCTCAAGGACAGGGACCTACGAGCAGTACTTC. Encoded protein: CASSSRTGTYEQYF.

V and J are TRBV6-5 and TRBJ2-5; 8 bases are shared with TRBD1. The end of the DNA fits TRBJ2-7 better, so the J call may be wrong. The CDR3 totals 16 residues. The V gene's germline CDR1 is MNHEY and CDR2 SVGAGI. The CDR3: CASSYSVRTGRYEQYF. The CDR3 region has the DNA TGTGCCAGCAGTTACTCCGTTCGGACAGGGAGGTACGAGCAGTACTTC.

The gene calls are TRBV18 and TRBJ1-1; 7 bases match TRBD1. The junction had 13 bases not matched to a gene; V was cut back by 4 bases and J by 8 bases. CDR1 KGHSH and CDR2 LQKENI come from the germline V gene. The CDR3 has 15 residues. DNA of the CDR3: TGTGCCAGCTCACAAGGGACAGCAGCTTTCTCCGAAGCTTTCTTT. Amino acid sequence: CASSQGTAAFSEAFF.

The V gene is TRBV27, the J gene TRBJ2-7, with 9 bases lining up with TRBD1. The germline CDR1 and CDR2 sequences are MNHEY and SMNVEV (reference sequence). This CDR3 is built from 14 residues. V was pared by 5 bases and J by 3 bases, with 5 bases of the junction left unmatched. The CDR3 nucleotides are TGTGCCAGCAGTCCCCAGGGACAGGGCTACGAGCAGTACTTC. It is translated as CASSPQGQGYEQYF.

This chain connects TRBV27 to TRBJ1-3, with D perhaps matching TRBD1 (6 bases). V lost 2 bases and J lost 3, with 11 bases in between. This CDR3 region has 15 residues. Germline V gene sequence: CDR1 MNHEY, CDR2 SMNVEV (reference sequence). The CDR3 loop is CASSLVGALGNTIYF. The CDR3 DNA reads as TGTGCCAGCAGTTTAGTGGGGGCGCTTGGAAACACCATATATTTT.

This clone was observed a single time. The chain is built from TRBV19 and TRBJ1-2; possible D gene TRBD1, 5 bases. Looked up from germline, CDR1 is LNHDA and CDR2 is SQIVND (reference sequence). The CDR3 runs 15 residues. Trimming stripped 4 bases from V and 7 bases from J, with 19 bases between. The CDR3 bases are TGTGCCAGTAGTACCGGGGGTCGGGCAGGGAGTGGCTACACCTTC. It codes for CASSTGGRAGSGYTF.